This TCR beta chain was documented in a study of blood T cell repertoires in COVID-19. Clones were sequenced by immunoSEQ multiplex PCR, and TCRdb holds only the in-frame ones, with some missing. The table lists more than 120,000 clones, approximately 88% of them singletons. This CDR3 region has 16 residues. Trimming removed 5 bases from V and 2 bases from J, with 18 bases in between. CDR1 is MDHEN and CDR2 is SYDVKM in the germline V gene. This chain links TRBV28 with TRBJ2-5; D perhaps matches TRBD2 (6 bases). The clonotype was recovered from a human donor in a cohort sampled during active COVID-19. Sequencing used peripheral blood. CDR3: CASSIRDWSNQETQYF. CDR3 nucleotides: TGTGCCAGCAGTATCCGGGACTGGTCAAATCAAGAGACCCAGTACTTC.